Each of the 25 T cell receptor beta chains below was sequenced from the same sample in a study of blood T cell repertoires in COVID-19. Data came from immunoSEQ multiplex PCR; TCRdb stores just in-frame clones and leaves some out. The data hold 170,000 or so clones, with around 83% observed a single time. Sequencing input: peripheral blood. The receptor set was obtained from a woman aged 70-85 years with COVID-19, enrolled during active disease.

The sample holds one count of this clone. This chain joins TRBV7-9 and TRBJ2-1; possible D gene TRBD2, 5 bases. Looked up from germline, CDR1 is SEHNR and CDR2 is FQNEAQ (reference sequence). V was shortened by 1 base and J by 15 bases, with 10 bases between the two germline ends. This CDR3 has 11 residues. This CDR3 reads CASSLVGVWFF. CDR3 DNA sequence: TGTGCCAGCAGCTTAGTCGGGGTGTGGTTCTTC.

V and J are TRBV27 and TRBJ1-2; perhaps TRBD1 as D (6 bases). CDR1 is MNHEY and CDR2 is SMNVEV in the germline V gene (reference sequence). Trimming left V 2 bases short and J 8 bases short, with 12 bases between. There are 13 residues in the CDR3. The CDR3 loop is CASSLTGSYGYTF. CDR3 bases: TGTGCCAGCAGTTTAACAGGGTCGTACGGCTACACCTTC.

V and J are TRBV30 and TRBJ2-3; D could derive from TRBD1 or TRBD2 (5 bases each). The CDR3 is made up of 12 amino acids. CDR1 GTSNPN and CDR2 SVGIG come from the germline V gene (reference sequence). The V gene lost 8 bases and the J gene lost 5 bases, with 14 bases spanning the gap. The CDR3 region has the DNA TGTGCCCGGGGCCCCTCAGGAGATACGCAGTATTTT. Translated: CARGPSGDTQYF.

The chain combines TRBV7-8 with TRBJ2-1; no definite D call. This CDR3 region has 15 residues. The V gene lost 1 base and the J gene lost 0 bases, with 7 bases spanning the gap. From germline, CDR1 is SGHVS and CDR2 FQNEAQ. The CDR3: CASSLVASSYNEQFF. Here the CDR3 DNA reads TGTGCCAGCAGCTTAGTTGCTAGCTCCTACAATGAGCAGTTCTTC.

The chain is built from TRBV5-1 and TRBJ1-2; D is unresolved. Looked up from germline, CDR1 is SGHRS and CDR2 is YFSETQ. V was cut by 0 bases and J by 0 bases, with 12 bases left in between. The CDR3 contains 16 residues. The CDR3 DNA follows: TGCGCCAGCAGCTTGGGTCGACAAGAAGCTAACTATGGCTACACCTTC. Translating it yields CASSLGRQEANYGYTF.

This clone has only one observation. V and J are TRBV28 and TRBJ1-4, with 7 bases matching TRBD1. The V segment lost 5 bases and the J segment 4 bases; nucleotides outside the gene matches: 7. CDR1 is MDHEN and CDR2 is SYDVKM in the germline V gene. The CDR3 length is 15 residues. The CDR3 reads CASSLQTGINEKLFF. For the CDR3, the DNA is TGTGCCAGCAGTCTCCAGACAGGGATTAATGAAAAACTGTTTTTT.

J is TRBJ2-2 and V is TRBV28, with 7 bases that match TRBD2. Germline V lookup: CDR1 MDHEN, CDR2 SYDVKM. The V segment lost 5 bases and the J segment 4 bases; nucleotides outside the gene matches: 22. The CDR3 contains 20 residues. This chain's CDR3 is CASSRAAGGRAGVFTGELFF. As DNA, the CDR3 is TGTGCCAGCAGTCGCGCCGCTGGGGGTCGGGCGGGAGTTTTCACCGGGGAGCTGTTTTTT.

The chain joins TRBV7-2 to TRBJ1-2; tentative D call: TRBD1 (6 bases). This CDR3 region has 15 residues. Germline CDR1 is SGHTA and CDR2 is FQGNSA. V lost 4 bases and J lost 8, with 20 bases in between. The DNA of the CDR3 is TGTGCCAGCAGCTCCCACTCGGGGGGCGTAGGAGGCTACACCTTC. Translation: CASSSHSGGVGGYTF.

This clone came up many times. The rearrangement links TRBV27 to TRBJ2-1; tentatively, D is TRBD1 (6 bases). The CDR3 is 15 amino acids. V gave up 5 bases and J gave up 4 bases, with 15 bases separating them. The germline V gene has CDR1 MNHEY and CDR2 SMNVEV (reference sequence). The CDR3, as DNA: TGTGCCAGCAGTCCCGACAGGACCTTATACAATGAGCAGTTCTTC. Amino acids: CASSPDRTLYNEQFF.

The V call is TRBV29-1, the J call TRBJ2-1, with 13 bases fitting TRBD2. Per the germline V gene, CDR1 is SQVTM and CDR2 is ANQGSEA. V gave up 3 bases and J gave up 0 bases; unmatched junction bases: 8. The CDR3 contains 18 residues. In DNA, the CDR3 is TGCAGCGTTGAGGGGACTAGCGGGAAGGGCCCCTCCTACAATGAGCAGTTCTTC. Translating gives CSVEGTSGKGPSYNEQFF.

The J gene is TRBJ1-3, the V gene TRBV27; tentatively, D is TRBD1 (6 bases). The CDR3 length is 13 residues. V was trimmed by 6 bases and J by 6 bases, leaving 12 bases between them. CDR1 and CDR2 (germline): MNHEY, SMNVEV (reference sequence). CDR3 coding DNA: TGTGCCAGCAGGGGTACAGGGTTAAACACCATATATTTT. Protein sequence: CASRGTGLNTIYF.

The chain uses TRBV2 and TRBJ1-1; no clear D gene. The CDR3 is 16 amino acids. V was trimmed by 2 bases and J by 3 bases, leaving 16 bases between them. CDR1 SNHLY and CDR2 FYNNEI come from the germline V gene. In nucleotides, the CDR3 is TGTGCCAGCAGTGAACGAGGCTTCGTCAAGGACACTGAAGCTTTCTTT. Protein product: CASSERGFVKDTEAFF.

This clone was picked up a small number of times. The chain couples TRBV9 to TRBJ2-3, with D possibly TRBD2 on 6 matching bases. Per the germline V gene, CDR1 is SGDLS and CDR2 is YYNGEE. CDR3 length: 15 residues. V lost 4 bases, J lost 0 bases, and 12 bases lay in between. CDR3 coding DNA: TGTGCCAGCAGCCCAAAGGGGACTAGCACAGATACGCAGTATTTT. This gives the protein CASSPKGTSTDTQYF.

The chain joins TRBV28 to TRBJ2-5; 7 nucleotides match TRBD1. With 2 bases clipped from V and 6 bases from J, the junction kept 15 bases outside the gene matches. The CDR3 length is 17 residues. CDR1 MDHEN and CDR2 SYDVKM come from the germline V gene. The CDR3 DNA reads as TGTGCCAGCAGTTTAAGTAAGAGACAGGGAAATTTGAAGACCCAGTACTTC. Encoded protein: CASSLSKRQGNLKTQYF.

V usage is TRBV2 and J usage is TRBJ2-1, with D possibly TRBD1 on 5 matching bases. This CDR3 contains 14 residues. V lost 10 bases to trimming and J lost 2 bases, with 15 bases between them. The germline CDR1 and CDR2 sequences are SNHLY and FYNNEI. CDR3 residues: CATQAGNAYNEQFF. Here the CDR3 DNA reads TGTGCCACGCAGGCAGGGAATGCCTACAATGAGCAGTTCTTC. Full variable domain (missing parts from reference TRBV2 and TRBJ2-1): EPEVTQTPSHQVTQMGQEVILRCVPISNHLYFYWYRQILGQKVEFLVSFYNNEISEKSEIFDDQFSVERPDGSNFTLKIRSTKLEDSAMYFCATQAGNAYNEQFFGPGTRLTVL.

The V and J genes are TRBV5-1 and TRBJ2-3; D gene uncertain. The germline V gene encodes CDR1 SGHRS and CDR2 YFSETQ. V was clipped by 0 bases and J by 6 bases, with 11 bases between them. The CDR3 spans 14 residues. The CDR3 loop reads CASSLDAPKDTQYF. The CDR3 DNA follows: TGCGCCAGCAGCTTGGATGCCCCTAAGGATACGCAGTATTTT.

The chain links TRBV6-2 or TRBV6-3 to TRBJ2-3, with 7 nucleotides matching TRBD2. CDR3 length: 17 amino acids. Germline CDR1 is MNHEY and CDR2 is SVGEGT. V lost 6 bases, J lost 4 bases, and 16 bases stayed unmatched. The CDR3 nucleotides read TGTGCCAGCAGCCCAATCTCCGGCGGGAGTTTCTCAGATACGCAGTATTTT. Residues: CASSPISGGSFSDTQYF.

This clone has more than one count but fewer than ten. The rearrangement uses TRBV6-6 and TRBJ2-7; the D gene is possibly TRBD2 (6 bases). V was clipped by 6 bases and J by 4 bases, with 10 bases between them. CDR3 length: 12 residues. CDR1 and CDR2 (germline): MNHNY, SVGAGI (reference sequence). CDR3 sequence (DNA): TGTGCCAGCAGATCGGGGGAGTACGAGCAGTACTTC. As protein: CASRSGEYEQYF.

This clone has a handful of counts. The chain carries TRBV7-2 and TRBJ1-5, with 7 bases fitting TRBD1. The CDR3 totals 17 residues. Germline-derived CDR1 and CDR2 are SGHTA and FQGNSA. The junction had 6 bases not matched to a gene; V was cut back by 1 base and J by 0 bases. CDR3 amino acids: CASSLEAGGFSNQPQHF. For the CDR3, the DNA is TGTGCCAGCAGCTTAGAGGCAGGGGGATTTAGCAATCAGCCCCAGCATTTT.

This clone appeared a single time. This chain connects TRBV9 to TRBJ2-5; 9 bases match TRBD2. The CDR3 totals 16 residues. The V and J ends lost 0 bases and 4 bases, in that order; junction bases with no gene match: 7. In germline, CDR1 is SGDLS, CDR2 YYNGEE. The CDR3 loop is CASSVDDSGRGETQYF. CDR3 nucleotide sequence: TGTGCCAGCAGCGTAGACGATAGCGGGAGAGGAGAGACCCAGTACTTC.

The rearrangement uses TRBV27 and TRBJ2-1, with TRBD2 matching over 10 bases. Germline CDR1 is MNHEY and CDR2 is SMNVEV (reference sequence). The CDR3 totals 17 residues. J gave up 4 bases and V 9 bases, and 15 bases lay outside the gene matches. For the CDR3, the DNA is TGTGCCAGTACGTGGAGACTAGCGGGTCAGGGGTACAATGAGCAGTTCTTC. The encoded protein is CASTWRLAGQGYNEQFF.

This clone was counted between two and nine times. The rearrangement uses TRBV2 and TRBJ2-7; perhaps TRBD2 as D (5 bases). Trimming left V 9 bases short and J 3 bases short, with 12 bases between. Germline V gives CDR1 SNHLY, CDR2 FYNNEI. This CDR3 is 12 amino acids long. CDR3 sequence: CASILDGYEQYF. CDR3 nucleotide sequence: TGTGCCAGTATACTAGACGGCTACGAGCAGTACTTC.

This clone was counted between two and nine times. At one end the junction does not follow the germline gene, possibly because of a read error. This chain's CDR3 is CAWSTGTSGRLF. The CDR3 DNA sequence: TGTGCCTGGAGTACTGGGACTAGCGGGAGACTTTTC. The J gene is TRBJ2-2, the V gene TRBV30, with 14 positions matching TRBD2. The CDR3 is 12 residues long. CDR1 and CDR2 from the germline V gene are GTSNPN and SVGIG (reference sequence).

This clone turned up a few times. The rearrangement links TRBV7-2 to TRBJ1-3, with a possible D match to TRBD1 (5 bases). This CDR3 has 16 amino acids. CDR1 SGHTA and CDR2 FQGNSA come from the germline V gene. Trimming pared 4 bases from V and 1 base from J, leaving 14 bases between. CDR3 sequence (DNA): TGTGCCAGCAGCTACCGGGGGGGAGGGTCTGGAAACACCATATATTTT. It specifies CASSYRGGGSGNTIYF. Drawing the rest from reference TRBV7-2 and TRBJ1-3, the complete variable domain is GAGVSQSPSNKVTEKGKDVELRCDPISGHTALYWYRQSLGQGLEFLIYFQGNSAPDKSGLPSDRFSAERTGGSVSTLTIQRTQQEDSAVYLCASSYRGGGSGNTIYFGEGSWLTVV.

This clone has only a few counts. The chain uses TRBV7-2 and TRBJ2-7; D is ambiguous. Germline lookup yields CDR1 SGHTA and CDR2 FQGNSA. The CDR3 consists of 14 residues. V was shortened by 3 bases and J by 4 bases, with 13 bases between the two germline ends. The CDR3 spells CASSLTVATYEQYF. CDR3 in DNA: TGTGCCAGCAGCTTGACTGTAGCAACTTACGAGCAGTACTTC.